The rows below give T cell receptor beta chains drawn from one sample of a study of shared clonotypes between healthy human individuals. TCRdb's copy holds only in-frame clones and misses some; the assay was immunoSEQ multiplex PCR. The repertoire holds fewer than 850,000 clones, with about two thirds as singletons. The sequenced sample consisted of memory CD4+ T cells sorted from blood. The receptor set was obtained from a woman in her 30s in good health. CDR3s include the opening cysteine and the closing phenylalanine or tryptophan. The D gene is left open where the match is weak. Expanded clones get a size class; other rows say once, few or many, or leave the size out.

V gene,clone size,J gene,D gene,CDR3 DNA,CDR3 protein
TRBV29-1,-,TRBJ2-7,TRBD1,TGCAGCGCCACAGGGGACCACCACGAGCAGTACTTC,CSATGDHHEQYF
TRBV6-1,few,TRBJ2-7,-,TGTGCCAGCATGGTGCCGGGGACGGACGAGCAGTACTTC,CASMVPGTDEQYF
TRBV28,-,TRBJ2-1,TRBD2,TGTGCCAGCAGTACGCGGGGGGAAGAGAATGAGCAGTTCTTC,CASSTRGEENEQFF
TRBV2,-,TRBJ2-1,TRBD1,TGTGCCAGCAGTGAGAGGACAGGGGTCGCCAATGAGCAGTTCTTC,CASSERTGVANEQFF
TRBV27,-,TRBJ2-5,-,TGTGCCAGCAGTTTAGGCCAGAAAGAGACCCAGTACTTC,CASSLGQKETQYF
TRBV11-2,-,TRBJ2-2,TRBD2,TGTGCCAGCAGCGGGGGACTAGCGGGAGGAACCGGGGAGCTGTTTTTT,CASSGGLAGGTGELFF
TRBV11-3,-,TRBJ1-4,-,TGTGCCAGCAGACGCTACACATTACAGAATGAAAAACTGTTTTTT,CASRRYTLQNEKLFF
TRBV27,few,TRBJ1-5,-,TGTGCCAGCAGGCGGGGGGGGATGGGTCAGCCCCAGCATTTT,CASRRGGMGQPQHF
TRBV27,-,TRBJ2-6,-,TGTGCCAGCACATCGGGGTCTGGGGCCAACGTCCTGACTTTC,CASTSGSGANVLTF
TRBV29-1,-,TRBJ1-2,TRBD1,TGCAGCGTAGCCGGGACAGGGAACTATGGCTACACCTTC,CSVAGTGNYGYTF
TRBV5-4,few,TRBJ2-3,-,TGTGCCAGCAGCTTGGGGGGAGAACGCCGGGATACGCAGTATTTT,CASSLGGERRDTQYF
TRBV5-6,-,TRBJ2-7,-,TGTGCCAGCAGCCTGGTTGGGGACGACGAGCAGTACTTC,CASSLVGDDEQYF
TRBV27,-,TRBJ2-1,TRBD2,TGTGCCAGCAGTTTCCTGACTAGCGGGAGGCCGGATCGGCAGTTCTTC,CASSFLTSGRPDRQFF
TRBV6-5,-,TRBJ1-2,TRBD1,TGTGCCAGCAGCCCTCCTTACAGGGGCTATGGCTACACCTTC,CASSPPYRGYGYTF
TRBV28,-,TRBJ1-5,-,TGTGCCAGCATGGGGGGCAATCAGCCCCAGCATTTT,CASMGGNQPQHF
TRBV6-1,-,TRBJ2-7,TRBD2,TGTGCCAGCAGTGGCCTAGCGGGAGCCTACGAGCAGTACTTC,CASSGLAGAYEQYF
TRBV27,-,TRBJ2-2,-,TGTGCCAGCAGTTTACGTGGGACGAACACCGGGGAGCTGTTTTTT,CASSLRGTNTGELFF
TRBV5-1,-,TRBJ1-3,-,TGCGCCAGCAGCCCTGGGACCGGGGGAGGCACCATATATTTT,CASSPGTGGGTIYF
TRBV5-1,-,TRBJ2-2,TRBD2,TGCGCCAGCAGCTTACTAGCGGAATACACCGGGGAGCTGTTTTTT,CASSLLAEYTGELFF
TRBV10-3,-,TRBJ2-7,TRBD2,TGTGCCATCAAGAGTAGCGGGACGACCTACGAGCAGTACTTC,CAIKSSGTTYEQYF
TRBV29-1,-,TRBJ2-3,-,TGCAGCGTTGACCCCCTGGCGGGCACAGATACGCAGTATTTT,CSVDPLAGTDTQYF
TRBV4-2,-,TRBJ1-6,TRBD1,TGTGCCAGCAGCCAAGATGGACAGGTGGATTCACCCCTCCACTTT,CASSQDGQVDSPLHF
TRBV28,-,TRBJ1-2,-,TGTGCCAGCAGCTTCAGCCGAAACTATGGCTACACCTTC,CASSFSRNYGYTF
TRBV7-8,-,TRBJ2-2,-,TGTGCCAGCAGCCCGCGCGACAGGACTGACACCGGGGAGCTGTTTTTT,CASSPRDRTDTGELFF
TRBV5-1,-,TRBJ1-4,TRBD1,TGCGCCAGCAGCTTGAACCCAGGGGGCGGGAATGAAAAACTGTTTTTT,CASSLNPGGGNEKLFF
TRBV2,few,TRBJ2-1,-,TGTGCCAGCAGTCTATTGTCTATCTCCTACAATGAGCAGTTCTTC,CASSLLSISYNEQFF
TRBV7-9,once,TRBJ2-3,TRBD2,TGTGCCAGCAGCCCTAGCGGCCCCGGAGATACGCAGTATTTT,CASSPSGPGDTQYF
TRBV4-2,once,TRBJ1-1,TRBD1,TGTGCCAGCAGCCGAGACAGGGGCTTTACTGAAGCTTTCTTT,CASSRDRGFTEAFF
TRBV7-9,-,TRBJ2-6,-,TGTGCCAGCAGCCCCAGGGGGAGGACTCTGGGCTCTGGGGCCAACGTCCTGACTTTC,CASSPRGRTLGSGANVLTF
TRBV7-2,many,TRBJ1-2,-,TGTGCCAGCAGCTTATCATCGACGACAACTGCTAACTATGGCTACACCTTC,CASSLSSTTTANYGYTF
TRBV21-1,-,TRBJ2-5,-,TGTGCCAGCAGCAAAGAAAGAAGGGACATCGGGGGTCGAGAGACCCAGTACTTC,CASSKERRDIGGRETQYF
TRBV5-4,-,TRBJ1-3,TRBD1,TGTGCCAGCAGCTCAGGATTCCAACAGGGGTCTGGAAACACCATATATTTT,CASSSGFQQGSGNTIYF
TRBV7-9,few,TRBJ2-3,TRBD2,TGTGCCAGCAGCTTGGTCGCGGGACTAGCAGGGGATACGCAGTATTTT,CASSLVAGLAGDTQYF
TRBV28,-,TRBJ2-5,TRBD2,TGTGCCAGCAGCGTGAGGGAGGGAAAGACCCAGTACTTC,CASSVREGKTQYF
TRBV14,once,TRBJ2-2,TRBD2,TGTGCCAGCAGCCAAAGATCCAGAGGCGGGAGGGCCGGGACCGGGGAGCTGTTTTTT,CASSQRSRGGRAGTGELFF
TRBV5-4,-,TRBJ2-5,-,TGTGCCAGCAGCTTGGTCGGCAGGGGTGGGGAAGAGACCCAGTACTTC,CASSLVGRGGEETQYF
TRBV11-1,-,TRBJ1-4,TRBD1,TGTGCCAGCAGCGCGAGACAGGGGGCGCGAGAAAAACTGTTTTTT,CASSARQGAREKLFF
TRBV5-6,-,TRBJ2-3,-,TGTGCCAGCAGCTTGCAGAGCGGCACAGATACGCAGTATTTT,CASSLQSGTDTQYF
TRBV6-6,-,TRBJ1-2,-,TGTGCCAGCAGTCCGATACAGGACAATGGCTACACCTTC,CASSPIQDNGYTF
TRBV7-9,-,TRBJ2-5,-,TGTGCCAGCAGATTCACAGGGGACTTCCTCCAAGAGACCCAGTACTTC,CASRFTGDFLQETQYF